The clone carrying this T cell receptor beta chain is large in the sample. Its target is not known. The entry originates in a study of PD-1 blockade in classical Hodgkin lymphoma. The study, taken as a whole, reports: The study found that TCR diversity rose significantly by C4D1 in CD4+ but not CD8+ cells.

Time point here: cycle 4 day 1 (C4D1), after 6 weeks of nivolumab. Each of the patients experienced relapse following autologous stem cell transplantation, and their brentuximab vedotin exposure differed. The authors enriched CD8+ T cells from thawed PBMCs via magnetic negative selection. Sequenced by immunoSEQ multiplex PCR; TCRdb stores in-frame clones only, minus some. The sample has about 9,800 clones; about 68% are singletons. Looked up from germline, CDR1 is SNHLY and CDR2 is FYNNEI. This CDR3 region has 13 residues. Trimming took 5 bases from V and 1 from J, leaving 8 bases between them. The TCR was taken from a human donor with classical Hodgkin lymphoma. The chain has TRBV2 and TRBJ1-1; unclear D gene. Sequenced here: CD8+ T cells from blood, sampled before the fourth cycle of nivolumab. CDR3 in DNA: TGTGCCAGCAGTCTCCGGTCGAACACTGAAGCTTTCTTT. It is translated as CASSLRSNTEAFF.